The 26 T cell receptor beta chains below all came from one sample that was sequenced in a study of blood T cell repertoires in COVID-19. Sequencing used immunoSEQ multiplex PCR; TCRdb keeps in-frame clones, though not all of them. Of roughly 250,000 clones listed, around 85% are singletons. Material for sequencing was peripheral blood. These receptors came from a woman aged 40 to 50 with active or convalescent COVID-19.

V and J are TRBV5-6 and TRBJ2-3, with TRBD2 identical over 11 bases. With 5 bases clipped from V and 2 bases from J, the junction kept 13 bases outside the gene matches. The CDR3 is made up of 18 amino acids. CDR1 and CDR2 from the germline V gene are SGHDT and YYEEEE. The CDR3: CASRKTSGVAGHTDTQYF. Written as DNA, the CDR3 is TGTGCCAGCAGGAAGACTAGCGGGGTGGCGGGACACACAGATACGCAGTATTTT.

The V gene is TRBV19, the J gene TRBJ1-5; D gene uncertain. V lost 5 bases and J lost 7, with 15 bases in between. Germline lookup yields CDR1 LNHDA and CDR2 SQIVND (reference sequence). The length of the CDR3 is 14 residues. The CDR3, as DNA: TGTGCCAGTAGTCCAGCCAGGATGTGGCAGCCCCAGCATTTT. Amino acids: CASSPARMWQPQHF.

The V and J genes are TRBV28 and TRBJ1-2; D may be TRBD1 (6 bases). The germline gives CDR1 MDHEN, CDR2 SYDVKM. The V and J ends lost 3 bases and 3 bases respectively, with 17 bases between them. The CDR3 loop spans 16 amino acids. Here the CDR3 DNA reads TGTGCCAGCAGTTTGGGGGCCAACGCGCCCCACTATGGCTACACCTTC. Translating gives CASSLGANAPHYGYTF.

Written as DNA, the CDR3 is TGCAGCGTCGTAGGGGGGGCTAATGAAAAACTGTTTTTT. It codes for CSVVGGANEKLFF. V gene TRBV29-1 combines with J gene TRBJ1-4; tentatively, D is TRBD1 (6 bases). The germline gives CDR1 SQVTM, CDR2 ANQGSEA. The CDR3 runs to 13 residues. The germline V and J ends were trimmed by 6 bases and 3 bases, with 11 bases remaining between them.

The CDR3 spells CASSEAGTGTETQYF. The DNA for the CDR3 is TGTGCCAGCAGTGAAGCCGGGACAGGGACAGAGACCCAGTACTTC. The chain joins TRBV25-1 to TRBJ2-5; 9 bases map to TRBD1. Germline CDR1 and CDR2: MGHDK and SYGVNS. CDR3 size: 15 residues. Trimming removed 2 bases from V and 4 bases from J; junction bases left unmatched: 5.

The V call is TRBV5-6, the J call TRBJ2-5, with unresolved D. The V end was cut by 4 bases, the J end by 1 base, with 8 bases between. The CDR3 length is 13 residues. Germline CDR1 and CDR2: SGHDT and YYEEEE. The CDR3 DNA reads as TGTGCCAGCAGCAAATTTATCCAAGAGACCCAGTACTTC. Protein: CASSKFIQETQYF.

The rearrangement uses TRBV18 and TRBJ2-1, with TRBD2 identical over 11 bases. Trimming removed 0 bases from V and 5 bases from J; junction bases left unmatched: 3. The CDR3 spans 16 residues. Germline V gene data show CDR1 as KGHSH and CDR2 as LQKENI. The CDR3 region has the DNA TGTGCCAGCTCACCACCGGGACTAGCGGCGGACAATGAGCAGTTCTTC. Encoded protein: CASSPPGLAADNEQFF. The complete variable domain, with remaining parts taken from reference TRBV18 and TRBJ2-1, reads NAGVMQNPRHLVRRRGQEARLRCSPMKGHSHVYWYRQLPEEGLKFMVYLQKENIIDESGMPKERFSAEFPKEGPSILRIQQVVRGDSAAYFCASSPPGLAADNEQFFGPGTRLTVL.

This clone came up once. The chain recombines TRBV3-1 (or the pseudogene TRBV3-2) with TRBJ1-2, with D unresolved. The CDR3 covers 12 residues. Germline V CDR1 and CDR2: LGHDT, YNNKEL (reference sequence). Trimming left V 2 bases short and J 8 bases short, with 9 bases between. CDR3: CASSQPLGGYTF. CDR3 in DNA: TGTGCCAGCAGCCAACCCCTCGGGGGCTACACCTTC.

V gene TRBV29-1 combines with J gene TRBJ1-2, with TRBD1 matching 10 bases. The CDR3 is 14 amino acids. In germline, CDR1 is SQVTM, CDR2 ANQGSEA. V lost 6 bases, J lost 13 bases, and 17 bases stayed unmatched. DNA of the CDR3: TGCAGCGTCTGCGTTTCGGACAGGGGGGGGACGTGCACCTTC. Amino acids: CSVCVSDRGGTCTF. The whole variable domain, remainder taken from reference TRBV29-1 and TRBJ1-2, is SAVISQKPSRDICQRGTSLTIQCQVDSQVTMMFWYRQQPGQSLTLIATANQGSEATYESGFVIDKFPISRPNLTFSTLTVSNMSPEDSSIYLCSVCVSDRGGTCTFGSGTRLTVV.

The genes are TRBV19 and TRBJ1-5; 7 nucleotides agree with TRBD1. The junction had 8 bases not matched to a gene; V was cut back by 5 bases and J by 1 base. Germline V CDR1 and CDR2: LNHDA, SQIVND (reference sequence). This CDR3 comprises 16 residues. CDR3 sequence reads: CASSPTGRGSNQPQHF. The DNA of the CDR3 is TGTGCCAGTAGTCCGACAGGGAGAGGGAGCAATCAGCCCCAGCATTTT.

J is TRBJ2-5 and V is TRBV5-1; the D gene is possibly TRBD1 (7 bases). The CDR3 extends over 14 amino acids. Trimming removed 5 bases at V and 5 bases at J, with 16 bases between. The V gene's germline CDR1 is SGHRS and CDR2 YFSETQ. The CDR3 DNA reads TGCGCCAGCAGAGGGGGACAGCGGGTGGAGACCCAGTACTTC. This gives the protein CASRGGQRVETQYF.

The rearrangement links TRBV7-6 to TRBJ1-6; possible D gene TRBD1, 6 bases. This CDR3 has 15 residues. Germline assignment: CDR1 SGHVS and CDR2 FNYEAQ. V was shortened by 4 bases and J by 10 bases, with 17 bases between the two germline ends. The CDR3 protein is CASSWSGQGTSPLHF. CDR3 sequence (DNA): TGTGCCAGCAGCTGGAGTGGGCAGGGGACCTCACCCCTCCACTTT.

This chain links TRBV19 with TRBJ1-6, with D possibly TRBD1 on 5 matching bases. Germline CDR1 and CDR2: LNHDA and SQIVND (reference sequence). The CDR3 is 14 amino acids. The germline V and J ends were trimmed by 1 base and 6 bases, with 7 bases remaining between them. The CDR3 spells CASSIGQFNSPLHF. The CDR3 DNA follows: TGTGCCAGTAGTATAGGACAGTTTAATTCACCCCTCCACTTT.

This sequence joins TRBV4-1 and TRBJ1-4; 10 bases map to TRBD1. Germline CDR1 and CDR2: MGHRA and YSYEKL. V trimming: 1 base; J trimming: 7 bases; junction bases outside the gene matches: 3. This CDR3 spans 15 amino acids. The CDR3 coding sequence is TGCGCCAGCAGCCAAGGGGGACAGGGGAGTGAAAAACTGTTTTTT. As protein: CASSQGGQGSEKLFF.

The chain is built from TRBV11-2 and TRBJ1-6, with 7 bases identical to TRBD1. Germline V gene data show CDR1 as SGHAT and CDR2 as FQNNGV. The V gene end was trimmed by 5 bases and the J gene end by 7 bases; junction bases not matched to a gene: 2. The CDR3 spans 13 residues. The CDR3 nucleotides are TGTGCCAGCAGCCAGGGGGTCAATTCACCCCTCCACTTT. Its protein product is CASSQGVNSPLHF. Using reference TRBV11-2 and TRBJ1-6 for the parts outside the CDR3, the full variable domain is EAGVAQSPRYKIIEKRQSVAFWCNPISGHATLYWYQQILGQGPKLLIQFQNNGVVDDSQLPKDRFSAERLKGVDSTLKIQPAKLEDSAVYLCASSQGVNSPLHFGNGTRLTVT.

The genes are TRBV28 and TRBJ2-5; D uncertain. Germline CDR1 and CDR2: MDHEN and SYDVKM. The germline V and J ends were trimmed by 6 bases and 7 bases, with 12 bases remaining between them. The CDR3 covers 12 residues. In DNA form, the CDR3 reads TGTGCCAGCAGAGAATTCCGAGGGACCCAGTACTTC. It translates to CASREFRGTQYF.

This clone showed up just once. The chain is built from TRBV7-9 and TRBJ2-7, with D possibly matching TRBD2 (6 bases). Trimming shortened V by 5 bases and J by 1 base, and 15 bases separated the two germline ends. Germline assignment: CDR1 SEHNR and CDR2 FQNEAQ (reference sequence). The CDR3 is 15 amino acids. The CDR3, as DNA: TGTGCCAGCAGCCTTCCGTGGGGGGATTCCTACGAGCAGTACTTC. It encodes CASSLPWGDSYEQYF.

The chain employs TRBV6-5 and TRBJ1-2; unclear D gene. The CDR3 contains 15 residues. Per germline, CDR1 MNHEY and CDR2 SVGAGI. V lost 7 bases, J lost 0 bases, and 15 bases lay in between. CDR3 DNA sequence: TGTGCCAGCACCCTGATGAGATCCGCTAACTATGGCTACACCTTC. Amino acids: CASTLMRSANYGYTF.

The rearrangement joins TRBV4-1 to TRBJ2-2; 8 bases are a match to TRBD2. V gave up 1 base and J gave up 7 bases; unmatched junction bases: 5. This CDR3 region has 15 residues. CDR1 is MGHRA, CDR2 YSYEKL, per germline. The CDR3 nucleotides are TGCGCCAGCAGCCAAGTCGGGACTAGTGGCGGGGAGCTGTTTTTT. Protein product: CASSQVGTSGGELFF.

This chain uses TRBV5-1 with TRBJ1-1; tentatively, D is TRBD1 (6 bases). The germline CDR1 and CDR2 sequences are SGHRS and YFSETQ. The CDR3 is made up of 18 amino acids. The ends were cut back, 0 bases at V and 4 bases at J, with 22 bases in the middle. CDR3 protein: CASSLVSGAPTVGTEAFF. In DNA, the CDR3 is TGCGCCAGCAGCTTGGTCTCAGGGGCCCCAACTGTGGGCACTGAAGCTTTCTTT. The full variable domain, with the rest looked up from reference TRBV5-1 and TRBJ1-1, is KAGVTQTPRYLIKTRGQQVTLSCSPISGHRSVSWYQQTPGQGLQFLFEYFSETQRNKGNFPGRFSGRQFSNSRSEMNVSTLELGDSALYLCASSLVSGAPTVGTEAFFGQGTRLTVV.

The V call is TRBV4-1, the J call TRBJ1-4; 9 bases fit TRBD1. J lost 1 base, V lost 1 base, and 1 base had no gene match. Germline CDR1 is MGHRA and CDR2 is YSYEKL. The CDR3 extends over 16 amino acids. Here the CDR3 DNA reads TGCGCCAGCAGCCAAGGACAGGGGGTAACTAATGAAAAACTGTTTTTT. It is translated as CASSQGQGVTNEKLFF.

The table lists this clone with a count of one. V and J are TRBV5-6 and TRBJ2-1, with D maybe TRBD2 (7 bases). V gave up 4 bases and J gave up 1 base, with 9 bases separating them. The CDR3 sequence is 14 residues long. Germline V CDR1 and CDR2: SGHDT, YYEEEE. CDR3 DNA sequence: TGTGCCAGCAGCGGGGGGGCGTCCTACAATGAGCAGTTCTTC. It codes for CASSGGASYNEQFF.

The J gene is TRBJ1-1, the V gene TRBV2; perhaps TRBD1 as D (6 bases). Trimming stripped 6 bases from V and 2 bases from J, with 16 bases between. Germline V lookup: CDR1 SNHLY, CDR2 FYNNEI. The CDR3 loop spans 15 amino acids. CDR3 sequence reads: CASRPKTGTNTEAFF. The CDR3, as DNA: TGTGCCAGCAGGCCCAAGACAGGAACTAACACTGAAGCTTTCTTT.

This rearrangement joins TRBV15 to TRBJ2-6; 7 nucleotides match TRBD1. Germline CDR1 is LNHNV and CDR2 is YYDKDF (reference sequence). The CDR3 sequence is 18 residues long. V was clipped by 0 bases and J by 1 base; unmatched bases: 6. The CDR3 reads CATSREGTAYSGANVLTF. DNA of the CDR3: TGTGCCACCAGCAGAGAAGGGACAGCATATTCTGGGGCCAACGTCCTGACTTTC.

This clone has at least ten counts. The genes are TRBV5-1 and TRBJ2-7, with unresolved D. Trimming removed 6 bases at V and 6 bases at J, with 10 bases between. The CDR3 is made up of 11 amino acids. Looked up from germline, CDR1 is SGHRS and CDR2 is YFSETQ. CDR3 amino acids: CASKAETEQYF. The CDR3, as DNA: TGCGCCAGCAAGGCGGAGACCGAGCAGTACTTC.

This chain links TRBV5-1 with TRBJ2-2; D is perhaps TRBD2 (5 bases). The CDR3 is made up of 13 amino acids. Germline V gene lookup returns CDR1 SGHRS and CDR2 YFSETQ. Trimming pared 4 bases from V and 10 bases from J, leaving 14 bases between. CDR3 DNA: TGCGCCAGCAGCGTCCGGGGTGAAGTGGAGCTGTTTTTT. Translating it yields CASSVRGEVELFF.